Below, 20 T cell receptor beta chains from the same sample are listed, as sequenced in a study of shared clonotypes between healthy human individuals. The assay was immunoSEQ multiplex PCR, and TCRdb's table has in-frame clones only and misses some. The sample has approximately 620,000 clones, around 97% seen once. The sample taken for sequencing was naive CD4+ T cells sorted from blood. The subset is: CD45RA+ positively selected. The receptors were sampled from a woman in her 30s in good health.

The V gene is TRBV27, the J gene TRBJ2-3; 8 bases agree with TRBD2. CDR1 is MNHEY, CDR2 SMNVEV, per germline (reference sequence). V lost 6 bases and J lost 3; bases outside the gene matches: 8. CDR3 size: 15 residues. CDR3 residues: CASRVASGRTDTQYF. CDR3 DNA: TGTGCCAGCAGGGTCGCCAGCGGGAGAACAGATACGCAGTATTTT.

Points on this clone: Its ends do not fully match the called genes, so a read error is possible. The same CDR3 also results from other DNA sequences found in this sample. The chain is built from TRBV19 and TRBJ1-1; 8 bases map to TRBD1. CDR3 length: 12 amino acids. Germline V CDR1 and CDR2: LNHDA, SQIVND (reference sequence). CDR3 sequence reads: CASKDRDLEAFF. CDR3 DNA sequence: TGCGCCAGTAAGGACAGGGACCTTGAAGCTTTCTTT. Drawing the rest from reference TRBV19 and TRBJ1-1, the complete variable domain is DGGITQSPKYLFRKEGQNVTLSCEQNLNHDAMYWYRQDPGQGLRLIYYSQIVNDFQKGDIAEGYSVSREKKESFPLTVTSAQKNPTAFYLCASKDRDLEAFFGQGTRLTVV.

V usage is TRBV7-9 and J usage is TRBJ2-3; 8 bases match TRBD2. Germline V CDR1 and CDR2: SEHNR, FQNEAQ (reference sequence). The length of the CDR3 is 14 residues. The V gene end was trimmed by 5 bases and the J gene end by 3 bases; junction bases not matched to a gene: 4. In DNA form, the CDR3 reads TGTGCCAGCAGCGGCAGACTAGCGACAGATACGCAGTATTTT. It translates to CASSGRLATDTQYF.

The chain has TRBV5-1 and TRBJ2-7; D unclear. The V end lost 0 bases, the J end lost 6 bases, and 7 bases lay between the germline ends. Germline V gene data show CDR1 as SGHRS and CDR2 as YFSETQ. This CDR3 comprises 12 residues. CDR3 amino acids: CASSLEGSEQYF. For the CDR3, the DNA is TGCGCCAGCAGCTTGGAAGGTTCCGAGCAGTACTTC.

This clone was observed a single time. The rearrangement uses TRBV25-1 and TRBJ2-2; D possibly corresponds to TRBD2 (6 bases). The V gene's germline CDR1 is MGHDK and CDR2 SYGVNS. This CDR3 comprises 15 residues. V was trimmed by 2 bases and J by 1 base, leaving 8 bases between them. CDR3 residues: CASSELGLNTGELFF. DNA for the CDR3: TGTGCCAGCAGTGAACTGGGACTGAACACCGGGGAGCTGTTTTTT.

The chain is built from TRBV28 and TRBJ1-4, with D unclear. Trimming pared 5 bases from V and 10 bases from J, leaving 14 bases between. Germline V gives CDR1 MDHEN, CDR2 SYDVKM. The CDR3 has 13 amino acids. CDR3 coding DNA: TGTGCCAGCAGTCATGGCCCTGATAGAAAACTGTTTTTT. Its protein product is CASSHGPDRKLFF.

The chain uses TRBV18 and TRBJ1-1, with unresolved D. CDR3 length equals 15 residues. The V gene lost 5 bases and the J gene lost 3 bases, with 16 bases spanning the gap. Germline CDR1 is KGHSH and CDR2 is LQKENI. The CDR3 DNA reads TGTGCCAGCTCATCGGCCATTAATCCGGACACTGAAGCTTTCTTT. This codes for CASSSAINPDTEAFF.

The table lists this clone with a count of one. This chain links TRBV30 with TRBJ2-1; possible D gene TRBD1, 6 bases. CDR3 length equals 14 residues. Trimming shortened V by 5 bases and J by 5 bases, and 16 bases separated the two germline ends. CDR1 GTSNPN and CDR2 SVGIG come from the germline V gene (reference sequence). DNA of the CDR3: TGTGCCTGGGTAACAGGGTTTGAGGACAATGAGCAGTTCTTC. It specifies CAWVTGFEDNEQFF.

For this clone: Other nucleotide sequences from this sample produce the same CDR3. V is TRBV18 and J is TRBJ2-6; the D is unclear. V lost 3 bases and J lost 0, with 3 bases in between. The CDR3 is made up of 14 amino acids. Germline CDR1 KGHSH, CDR2 LQKENI. Written as DNA, the CDR3 is TGTGCCAGCTCACCCGACTCTGGGGCCAACGTCCTGACTTTC. It is translated as CASSPDSGANVLTF.

The chain has TRBV29-1 and TRBJ2-7; 10 positions match TRBD1. V lost 6 bases and J lost 7; bases outside the gene matches: 9. The CDR3 extends over 13 amino acids. The germline V gene has CDR1 SQVTM and CDR2 ANQGSEA. The CDR3 sequence: CSVIRDRGIEQYF. For the CDR3, the DNA is TGCAGCGTAATCCGGGACAGGGGTATAGAGCAGTACTTC.

The V and J genes are TRBV4-2 and TRBJ2-3, with 7 positions matching TRBD2. Looked up from germline, CDR1 is LGHNA and CDR2 is YNFKEQ. V shed 0 bases, J shed 9 bases, and the junction held 12 bases outside the gene matches. The CDR3 loop spans 16 amino acids. The CDR3 spells CASSQDLAGAVDTQYF. The CDR3 bases are TGTGCCAGCAGCCAAGATCTCGCGGGAGCTGTTGACACGCAGTATTTT.

This chain joins TRBV5-1 and TRBJ1-4, with D possibly matching TRBD1 (5 bases). The CDR3 spans 15 residues. The ends were cut back, 4 bases at V and 0 bases at J, with 10 bases in the middle. CDR1 is SGHRS, CDR2 YFSETQ, per germline. CDR3 DNA sequence: TGCGCCAGCAGCGTAGACAGTGCAACTAATGAAAAACTGTTTTTT. It translates to CASSVDSATNEKLFF.

In regard to this clone: Other nucleotide sequences in the sample specify the same CDR3. V usage is TRBV7-9 and J usage is TRBJ2-1; D is perhaps TRBD1 (7 bases). V lost 5 bases, J lost 7 bases, and 9 bases lay in between. The CDR3 covers 12 residues. CDR1 is SEHNR, CDR2 FQNEAQ, per germline (reference sequence). The CDR3 loop is CASSPGGNEQFF. The CDR3 nucleotides read TGTGCCAGCAGCCCAGGGGGGAATGAGCAGTTCTTC.

The chain links TRBV12-2 to TRBJ2-3. TRBV12-2 is labeled a pseudogene. The CDR3 sequence is 16 residues long. The CDR3 DNA sequence: TGTGCAAGTCGCTCGCAGTGGGAGAAGGGGACAGATACGCAGTATTTT. Translated, it gives CASRSQWEKGTDTQYF.

The J gene is TRBJ2-3, the V gene TRBV18; a weak D match, TRBD1 (6 bases). The CDR3 has 16 amino acids. Germline assignment: CDR1 KGHSH and CDR2 LQKENI. Trimming removed 0 bases from V and 4 bases from J, with 14 bases in between. The CDR3 reads CASSPPHRVNADTQYF. The CDR3 DNA follows: TGTGCCAGCTCACCACCCCACAGGGTAAACGCAGATACGCAGTATTTT.

The CDR3 DNA sequence: TGCGCCAGCAGCCAAGTTGCGGCCCGATATGGCTACACCTTC. This gives the protein CASSQVAARYGYTF. V gene TRBV4-1 combines with J gene TRBJ1-2, with D hard to call. Trimming stripped 1 base from V and 5 bases from J, with 11 bases between. Per the germline V gene, CDR1 is MGHRA and CDR2 is YSYEKL. The CDR3 is 14 amino acids.

J is TRBJ1-4 and V is TRBV10-2; 7 bases map to TRBD1. Germline values: CDR1 WSHSY, CDR2 SAAADI. This CDR3 region has 14 residues. The V gene end was trimmed by 6 bases and the J gene end by 7 bases; junction bases not matched to a gene: 8. CDR3 residues: CASRAGGFGEKLFF. CDR3 bases: TGCGCCAGCAGGGCAGGGGGATTCGGTGAAAAACTGTTTTTT.

V gene TRBV10-1 combines with J gene TRBJ2-2, with 7 bases identical to TRBD1. The CDR3 is made up of 15 amino acids. After removal of 4 bases from V and 4 bases from J, the junction contained 6 bases not matched to a gene. The germline gives CDR1 WNHNN, CDR2 SYGVQD (reference sequence). DNA for the CDR3: TGCGCCAGCAGTGGAGGGGGACAGTCCACCGGGGAGCTGTTTTTT. Encoded protein: CASSGGGQSTGELFF.

This chain links TRBV19 with TRBJ1-2, with D unresolved. The CDR3 is 13 residues long. V was trimmed by 5 bases and J by 5 bases, leaving 12 bases between them. Germline V gene sequence: CDR1 LNHDA, CDR2 SQIVND (reference sequence). CDR3 amino acids: CASSPYDGYGYTF. The CDR3 DNA sequence: TGTGCCAGTAGTCCATACGACGGATATGGCTACACCTTC.

The chain employs TRBV28 and TRBJ2-3; 12 bases align to TRBD2. CDR1 MDHEN and CDR2 SYDVKM come from the germline V gene. The CDR3 extends over 15 amino acids. With V trimmed by 5 bases and J by 8 bases, 8 bases remained unmatched. CDR3 region: CASSPSSGRATTQYF. The DNA of the CDR3 is TGTGCCAGCAGTCCTTCTAGCGGGAGGGCCACTACGCAGTATTTT.